This TCR beta chain was recovered during a study of T cells expressing NK-cell markers. At the level of the study: Obtained from sorted CD3+CD56+NKG2C+, CD3+CD56+NKG2C- and CD3+CD56-NKG2C+ T cells were the TCR beta repertoires. Out of eight donors sequenced, seven tested HCMV-seropositive and the remaining one seronegative. General observations from the study: In a handful of donors, dominant clonotypes made up about 25-65% of CD3+CD56-NKG2C+ cells.

This CDR3 comprises 11 residues. As regards this clonotype: Its antigen remains unidentified.

What made the TCR beta cDNA was 5'RACE template switching with UMIs. Using the 5' RACE reads, TCRdb records one entry per CDR3 protein without DNA. The sample totals 140,000 or so distinct CDR3 sequences; its top ten clones hold roughly an eighth. This clonotype was obtained from a man aged 18 to 30 in good health. The chain joins TRBV12-3 or TRBV12-4 to TRBJ2-1. The sample taken for sequencing was blood T cells: a sorted CD56 or NKG2C T cell subset, CD4+ or CD8+ T cells, or bulk PBMC T cells (not recorded which). The CDR3 sequence: CASRNSSEQFF.